The T cell receptor (beta chain) under discussion was sequenced for a study of beta chain features in type 1 diabetes. The study, taken as a whole, reports: Patients and controls would be equally affected if PCR favored shorter templates. In comparison with healthy donors, patients had naive, central memory and Treg TCRB repertoires that appeared more similar. Among patients with Type 1 diabetes, TCRB CDR3s were moderately but significantly shorter in every one of the four CD4+ subsets.

Germline V gene lookup returns CDR1 LGHNA and CDR2 YNFKEQ. V lost 0 bases and J lost 0, with 12 bases in between. The CDR3 runs to 16 residues. With regard to this clone: Antigen specificity is unknown.

In all sorted populations, purity surpassed 95%. Expressed TCRB transcripts were sequenced after all isolated RNA was converted to cDNA. Samples of naive, central memory and regulatory T cells yielded a mean of about 3.57 million reads. Clones were read by immunoSEQ multiplex PCR, and TCRdb kept only the in-frame ones, dropping some. The sample lists 140,000 or so clones, about 13% occurring once. Material: central memory CD4+ T cells from blood. This receptor was obtained from a man between 18 and 35 years old with type 1 diabetes. The genes are TRBV4-2 and TRBJ2-7, with D uncertain. The CDR3 spells CASSQDLAESSYEQYF. CDR3 coding DNA: TGTGCCAGCAGCCAAGATCTGGCAGAGAGCTCCTACGAGCAGTACTTC.